Presented here are 26 T cell receptor beta chains from one specimen sequenced in a study of T cell repertoires in ileal Crohn's disease. The protocol was immunoSEQ multiplex PCR, while the TCRdb copy is restricted to in-frame clones and leaves out a portion. The table lists 15,000 or so clones, roughly 80% of them singletons. Time point: inflamed ileum from the surgical specimen. The sequenced sample was ileal tissue. These receptors were obtained from an adult with Crohn's disease.

The rearrangement uses TRBV27 and TRBJ1-2; possible D gene TRBD1, 6 bases. The CDR3 is 15 amino acids. V was cut by 0 bases and J by 6 bases, with 14 bases left in between. CDR1 is MNHEY, CDR2 SMNVEV, per germline (reference sequence). CDR3 nucleotide sequence: TGTGCCAGCAGTTTATCAACAGGGTCCTGGGATGGCTACACCTTC. The encoded protein is CASSLSTGSWDGYTF.

This clone came up once. J is TRBJ1-2 and V is TRBV6-5; a possible D gene is TRBD1 (5 bases). V dropped 6 bases and J dropped 2 bases, with 16 bases sitting between them. The CDR3 is 15 amino acids. Germline CDR1 and CDR2: MNHEY and SVGAGI. This CDR3 reads CASSDGAGKNYGYTF. The CDR3 DNA reads TGTGCCAGCAGCGACGGGGCAGGGAAGAACTATGGCTACACCTTC.

Note on this clone: Other nucleotide sequences in the sample specify the same CDR3. The chain links TRBV30 to TRBJ1-1; D possibly corresponds to TRBD1 (6 bases). Trimming removed 0 bases from V and 4 bases from J, with 12 bases in between. The CDR3 extends over 14 amino acids. Germline V CDR1 and CDR2: GTSNPN, SVGIG (reference sequence). CDR3 amino acids: CAWSVAGVGTEAFF. The CDR3 DNA reads as TGTGCCTGGAGTGTGGCAGGGGTTGGCACTGAAGCTTTCTTT. The full variable domain, with the rest looked up from reference TRBV30 and TRBJ1-1, is SQTIHQWPATLVQPVGSPLSLECTVEGTSNPNLYWYRQAAGRGLQLLFYSVGIGQISSEVPQNLSASRPQDRQFILSSKKLLLSDSGFYLCAWSVAGVGTEAFFGQGTRLTVV.

The V and J genes are TRBV6-1 and TRBJ1-1; a weak D match, TRBD1 (6 bases). This CDR3 spans 14 amino acids. The germline gives CDR1 MNHNS, CDR2 SASEGT. Deletions cut 5 bases from V and 3 bases from J, with 13 bases between. This CDR3 reads CASSKQGRDTEAFF. Here the CDR3 DNA reads TGTGCCAGCAGTAAACAGGGAAGGGACACTGAAGCTTTCTTT.

CDR3 sequence reads: CASSESEWVAGAANTGELFF. The CDR3 nucleotides are TGCGCCAGCAGTGAGTCGGAGTGGGTAGCGGGGGCCGCGAACACCGGGGAGCTGTTTTTT. This chain links TRBV10-1 with TRBJ2-2, with 9 bases lining up with TRBD2. This CDR3 spans 20 amino acids. The junction had 11 bases not matched to a gene; V was cut back by 0 bases and J by 0 bases. Germline V gives CDR1 WNHNN, CDR2 SYGVQD (reference sequence).

This clone was counted a single time. J is TRBJ2-5 and V is TRBV6-6; D possibly uses TRBD1 or TRBD2 (5 bases each). The J call is uncertain, as TRBJ2-7 better fits the DNA end. There are 12 residues in the CDR3. Germline CDR1 and CDR2: MNHNY and SVGAGI (reference sequence). CDR3 nucleotides: TGTGCCAGCAGGGGACGTTCCCACGAGCAGTACTTC. Protein product: CASRGRSHEQYF.

V and J are TRBV7-9 and TRBJ1-1; no firm D call. The germline gives CDR1 SEHNR, CDR2 FQNEAQ (reference sequence). Trimming removed 5 bases from V and 3 bases from J, with 19 bases in between. The CDR3 has 16 amino acids. CDR3 bases: TGTGCCAGCAGCACTACTCTGGGCAGTTGGGACACTGAAGCTTTCTTT. Its protein product is CASSTTLGSWDTEAFF.

The genes are TRBV2 and TRBJ2-5; possible D gene TRBD1, 6 bases. Germline CDR1 SNHLY, CDR2 FYNNEI. Trimming removed 6 bases at V and 2 bases at J, with 7 bases between. This CDR3 has 12 amino acids. The CDR3 region is CASSQGQETQYF. As DNA, the CDR3 is TGTGCCAGCAGCCAGGGGCAAGAGACCCAGTACTTC.

The gene calls are TRBV29-1 and TRBJ2-7; 9 bases are a match to TRBD1. Germline loops: CDR1 SQVTM, CDR2 ANQGSEA. V shed 1 base, J shed 5 bases, and the junction held 0 bases outside the gene matches. The CDR3 runs 12 residues. The CDR3 DNA is TGCAGCGTTGAAGGGACAGGGGACGAGCAGTACTTC. Amino acids: CSVEGTGDEQYF.

The genes are TRBV9 and TRBJ2-3, with D tentatively TRBD2 (6 bases). Germline CDR1 is SGDLS and CDR2 is YYNGEE. There are 16 residues in the CDR3. Deletions cut 0 bases from V and 0 bases from J, with 11 bases between. CDR3 bases: TGTGCCAGCAGCGTAGGCACCGGGACTAGCACAGATACGCAGTATTTT. Translated, it gives CASSVGTGTSTDTQYF.

The table lists this clone with a few counts. The germline gene is not matched at one end of the junction; a read error may be the cause. J is TRBJ2-7 and V is TRBV10-3, with D possibly TRBD2 on 6 matching bases. The CDR3 is 14 amino acids. CDR1 and CDR2 from the germline V gene are ENHRY and SYGVKD. CDR3 residues: CASSGRGSSYEQYF. The CDR3 nucleotides read TGTGCCAGCAGTGGACGGGGGAGCTCCTACGAGCAGTACTTC.

The V gene is TRBV7-8, the J gene TRBJ2-1; D remains ambiguous. The ends were cut back, 5 bases at V and 6 bases at J, with 14 bases in the middle. CDR3 size: 14 residues. Germline lookup yields CDR1 SGHVS and CDR2 FQNEAQ. For the CDR3, the DNA is TGTGCCAGCAGCCTACCCCACGTCGGCAATGAGCAGTTCTTC. Protein: CASSLPHVGNEQFF.

This sequence joins TRBV6-5 and TRBJ2-5; no definite D call. The germline V gene encodes CDR1 MNHEY and CDR2 SVGAGI. The CDR3 consists of 15 residues. Trimming cost V 5 bases and J 1 base, with 14 bases left between them. The CDR3 here is CASSRASYGQETQYF. As DNA, the CDR3 is TGTGCCAGCAGTCGCGCCTCCTACGGCCAAGAGACCCAGTACTTC.

The chain joins TRBV7-9 to TRBJ2-7; D may be TRBD2 (5 bases). This CDR3 contains 14 residues. V lost 2 bases and J 6 bases, leaving 14 bases between the germline ends. CDR1 is SEHNR and CDR2 is FQNEAQ in the germline V gene (reference sequence). CDR3 bases: TGTGCCAGCAGCTTACGTACCCGGGAAGGCGAGCAGTACTTC. Amino acids: CASSLRTREGEQYF.

The chain uses TRBV10-1 and TRBJ1-2; TRBD1 matches at 8 bases. The CDR3 is made up of 13 amino acids. Germline loops: CDR1 WNHNN, CDR2 SYGVQD (reference sequence). J was trimmed by 8 bases and V by 2 bases; bases with no gene match: 4. The DNA of the CDR3 is TGCGCCAGCAGTGAGACGGACAGGGACGGCTACACCTTC. It encodes CASSETDRDGYTF.

The V and J genes are TRBV15 and TRBJ2-2, with D hard to call. CDR3 length: 14 amino acids. CDR1 LNHNV and CDR2 YYDKDF come from the germline V gene (reference sequence). With 2 bases removed from V and 4 bases from J, the gap between germline ends came to 8 bases. CDR3 amino acids: CATSRSKGTGELFF. In DNA, the CDR3 is TGTGCCACCAGCAGAAGCAAAGGCACCGGGGAGCTGTTTTTT.

This chain uses TRBV6-5 with TRBJ1-5; D possibly corresponds to TRBD1 (5 bases). The CDR3 is 15 residues long. Trimming removed 6 bases at V and 6 bases at J, with 18 bases between. Germline V lookup: CDR1 MNHEY, CDR2 SVGAGI. The CDR3 DNA is TGTGCCAGCAGACGAGCAGACAGTGGCGGTCAGCCCCAGCATTTT. This gives the protein CASRRADSGGQPQHF.

In regard to this clone: Distinct nucleotide sequences in the sample also encode this CDR3. V and J are TRBV19 and TRBJ1-5; D unclear. The CDR3 runs 16 residues. Between the trimmed V and J ends, which lost 3 bases and 0 bases, there was a span of 12 bases. The germline V gene encodes CDR1 LNHDA and CDR2 SQIVND (reference sequence). The CDR3 nucleotides read TGTGCCAGTAGTATTGTTGGAGGTTATAGCAATCAGCCCCAGCATTTT. The encoded protein is CASSIVGGYSNQPQHF.

The chain is built from TRBV7-9 and TRBJ1-6, with unresolved D. V was trimmed by 1 base and J by 10 bases, leaving 8 bases between them. Germline CDR1 and CDR2: SEHNR and FQNEAQ (reference sequence). This CDR3 spans 13 amino acids. CDR3 region: CASSLELGSPLHF. The CDR3, as DNA: TGTGCCAGCAGCTTAGAGTTAGGGTCACCCCTCCACTTT.

This rearrangement joins TRBV10-2 to TRBJ1-1, with a tentative D call TRBD1 (5 bases). The CDR3 is 14 residues long. Per germline, CDR1 WSHSY and CDR2 SAAADI. Trimming pared 3 bases from V and 3 bases from J, leaving 11 bases between. CDR3 sequence reads: CASSDSGLDTEAFF. The CDR3, as DNA: TGCGCCAGCAGTGATTCGGGACTCGACACTGAAGCTTTCTTT.

V is TRBV7-2 and J is TRBJ1-4, with D possibly matching TRBD1 (6 bases). CDR1 is SGHTA and CDR2 is FQGNSA in the germline V gene. The V end lost 5 bases, the J end lost 0 bases, and 10 bases lay between the germline ends. The CDR3 sequence is 15 residues long. In DNA, the CDR3 is TGTGCCAGCAGCCCGGACAGTGCAACTAATGAAAAACTGTTTTTT. Protein product: CASSPDSATNEKLFF.

J is TRBJ1-2 and V is TRBV4-1, with TRBD1 matching over 9 bases. Losses at the gene ends were 1 base for V and 6 bases for J; bases not matched to a gene: 6. Germline V CDR1 and CDR2: MGHRA, YSYEKL. The CDR3 covers 15 residues. The CDR3 protein is CASSQVHGQGHGYTF. The CDR3 DNA is TGCGCCAGCAGCCAAGTACATGGACAGGGGCATGGCTACACCTTC.

By frequency in the sample, this clone is medium-sized. The V call is TRBV19, the J call TRBJ1-1; no firm D call. CDR1 LNHDA and CDR2 SQIVND come from the germline V gene (reference sequence). The V end lost 5 bases, the J end lost 1 base, and 11 bases lay between the germline ends. The CDR3 covers 14 residues. The CDR3 DNA sequence: TGTGCCAGTAGTCCTACGGATTCGAACACTGAAGCTTTCTTT. It translates to CASSPTDSNTEAFF. The variable domain in full, with the rest retrieved from reference TRBV19 and TRBJ1-1, is DGGITQSPKYLFRKEGQNVTLSCEQNLNHDAMYWYRQDPGQGLRLIYYSQIVNDFQKGDIAEGYSVSREKKESFPLTVTSAQKNPTAFYLCASSPTDSNTEAFFGQGTRLTVV.

This chain joins TRBV6-1 and TRBJ1-5; 7 bases agree with TRBD1. Germline assignment: CDR1 MNHNS and CDR2 SASEGT. J was trimmed by 3 bases and V by 8 bases; bases with no gene match: 10. The CDR3 covers 15 residues. The DNA for the CDR3 is TGTGCCAGCTGTCCAGGGGGGGACCTCAATCAGCCCCAGCATTTT. Translated, it gives CASCPGGDLNQPQHF.

Points on this clone: This CDR3 is also generated by other DNA sequences in the sample. The chain has TRBV4-1 and TRBJ1-5; the D is unclear. Germline V gene data show CDR1 as MGHRA and CDR2 as YSYEKL. V was shortened by 3 bases and J by 5 bases, with 8 bases between the two germline ends. The CDR3 spans 13 residues. CDR3 region: CASSHGLYQPQHF. In DNA form, the CDR3 reads TGCGCCAGCAGCCATGGGCTTTATCAGCCCCAGCATTTT.

The chain links TRBV5-4 to TRBJ2-1; D is uncertain. The CDR3 runs 15 residues. CDR1 is SGHNT and CDR2 is YYREEE in the germline V gene (reference sequence). V was shortened by 7 bases and J by 4 bases, with 18 bases between the two germline ends. The CDR3, as DNA: TGTGCCAGCCCGGGTGTCCCATACCGATACAATGAGCAGTTCTTC. The encoded protein is CASPGVPYRYNEQFF.